This T cell receptor beta chain derives from a study of blood T cells in healthy people across ages. The amount of total RNA extracted per sample was at least 5.5 micrograms. Study-wide results and caveats: Comparison with aged donors showed that long-lived donors had more naive CD4+ cells and higher diversity.

In this sample, this clonotype turned up once. Its specificity is not known. Germline loops: CDR1 MDHEN, CDR2 SYDVKM. V lost 8 bases to trimming and J lost 5 bases; unmatched junction nucleotides: 11. This CDR3 spans 14 amino acids. With a J-beta primer mix and a sample-barcoded 5' primer, a second PCR ran about 7 to 11 cycles. Each single sample gave us at least 2.5 million CDR3-containing paired-end reads. A single record per CDR3 protein comes from TCRdb applying MiXCR to the 5' RACE reads. Found here are around 2 million distinct CDR3 sequences, about two fifths of them singletons; the top ten hold 23%.

Sample: blood. This clonotype was sampled from a human donor in good health. The chain employs TRBV28 and TRBJ2-5, with 7 bases lining up with TRBD2. CDR3 sequence reads: CASGTGRGEETQYF. The DNA for the CDR3 is TGTGCCAGCGGGACCGGACGGGGGGAGGAGACCCAGTACTTC.